Listed below are T cell receptor beta chains from one sample, sequenced in a study of Ad26.COV2.S vaccination and SARS-CoV-2 variants. Clones were sequenced by immunoSEQ multiplex PCR, and TCRdb holds only the in-frame ones, with some missing. The data hold 300,000 to 350,000 clones, with 90% observed a single time. Here the sequenced sample was peripheral blood, taken in a trial of Ad26.COV2.S vaccine versus placebo. The receptors here all came from a person between 18 and 59 years old who received the Ad26.COV2.S COVID-19 vaccine or a placebo. Each CDR3 is given with its conserved first and last residue. The D gene is left open where the match is weak. Expanded clones get a size class; other rows say once, few or many, or leave the size out.

V: TRBV2; size: once; J: TRBJ2-1; D: .; CDR3: CASSDHPVSYNEQFF; DNA: TGTGCCAGCAGTGACCACCCGGTGAGTTACAATGAGCAGTTCTTC
V: TRBV30; size: .; J: TRBJ1-1; D: .; CDR3: CAWSHLLTTEAFF; DNA: TGTGCCTGGAGTCATCTCCTTACCACTGAAGCTTTCTTT
V: TRBV28; size: .; J: TRBJ1-1; D: TRBD1; CDR3: CASSFGTGGAGTEAFF; DNA: TGTGCCAGCAGTTTCGGGACAGGGGGCGCAGGCACTGAAGCTTTCTTT
V: TRBV7-9; size: few; J: TRBJ1-1; D: .; CDR3: CASSLSQADTEAFF; DNA: TGTGCCAGCAGCTTGAGTCAGGCAGACACTGAAGCTTTCTTT
V: TRBV6-5; size: .; J: TRBJ1-5; D: .; CDR3: CASSSRDSNQPQHF; DNA: TGTGCCAGCAGCTCGAGGGATAGCAATCAGCCCCAGCATTTT
V: TRBV6-2/TRBV6-3; size: .; J: TRBJ2-3; D: .; CDR3: CASSYPGHWDTDTQYF; DNA: TGTGCCAGCAGTTACCCGGGACATTGGGACACAGATACGCAGTATTTT
V: TRBV20-1; size: .; J: TRBJ1-5; D: .; CDR3: CSASGGDGSQPQHF; DNA: TGCAGTGCTAGTGGGGGGGACGGGAGTCAGCCCCAGCATTTT
V: TRBV7-9; size: .; J: TRBJ2-1; D: .; CDR3: CASSPQMLEQFF; DNA: TGTGCCAGCAGCCCACAAATGTTGGAGCAGTTCTTC
V: TRBV15; size: .; J: TRBJ1-1; D: .; CDR3: CATSRDPNLAFF; DNA: TGTGCCACCAGCAGAGATCCGAATTTAGCTTTCTTT
V: TRBV3-1/TRBV3-2; size: .; J: TRBJ2-7; D: TRBD2; CDR3: CASSQGWTRVPEYF; DNA: TGTGCCAGCAGCCAAGGATGGACTAGGGTTCCGGAGTACTTC
V: TRBV9; size: .; J: TRBJ2-2; D: .; CDR3: CASSVAWTGELFF; DNA: TGTGCCAGCAGCGTAGCTTGGACCGGGGAGCTGTTTTTT